What follows are 21 T cell receptor beta chains derived from one specimen sequenced in a study of beta chain features in type 1 diabetes. Sequencing targeted expressed TCRB transcripts, as all isolated RNA had been reverse transcribed. The assay was immunoSEQ multiplex PCR, and TCRdb's table has in-frame clones only and misses some. The sample lists about 450,000 clones; 11% were seen once. The sample taken for sequencing was naive CD4+ T cells from blood. Receptors originate from a woman between 18 and 29 years old in good health.

The chain employs TRBV7-9 and TRBJ1-2; a possible D gene is TRBD1 (5 bases). Germline CDR1 and CDR2: SEHNR and FQNEAQ (reference sequence). Deletions cut 5 bases from V and 2 bases from J, with 12 bases between. CDR3 length: 14 amino acids. CDR3 region: CASSPTGRNYGYTF. CDR3 in DNA: TGTGCCAGCAGCCCAACAGGCCGGAACTATGGCTACACCTTC.

This sequence joins TRBV27 and TRBJ1-3, with D uncertain. The germline V gene has CDR1 MNHEY and CDR2 SMNVEV (reference sequence). V was cut by 2 bases and J by 0 bases, with 8 bases left in between. There are 15 residues in the CDR3. The CDR3 bases are TGTGCCAGCAGTTTAAATCAGTTCTCTGGAAACACCATATATTTT. Encoded protein: CASSLNQFSGNTIYF.

The table lists this clone with a few counts. V usage is TRBV15 and J usage is TRBJ2-5; D unresolved. V lost 2 bases to trimming and J lost 4 bases, with 8 bases between them. Germline CDR1 and CDR2: LNHNV and YYDKDF (reference sequence). This CDR3 is built from 13 residues. The CDR3 DNA reads TGTGCCACCAGCAGACCACCTGGAGAGACCCAGTACTTC. Translated: CATSRPPGETQYF.

A few counts support this clone. The chain combines TRBV15 with TRBJ1-1; D is perhaps TRBD1 (6 bases). The CDR3 loop spans 15 amino acids. Trimming removed 2 bases at V and 1 base at J, with 11 bases between. Germline V gives CDR1 LNHNV, CDR2 YYDKDF (reference sequence). For the CDR3, the DNA is TGTGCCACCAGCAGAAATCAGGGGAGGAACACTGAAGCTTTCTTT. Protein: CATSRNQGRNTEAFF.

The V and J genes are TRBV9 and TRBJ2-1; D uncertain. The CDR3 totals 16 residues. Looked up from germline, CDR1 is SGDLS and CDR2 is YYNGEE. Deletions cut 0 bases from V and 0 bases from J, with 10 bases between. The CDR3 protein is CASSVARWNSYNEQFF. CDR3 sequence (DNA): TGTGCCAGCAGCGTAGCGAGGTGGAACTCCTACAATGAGCAGTTCTTC.

This clone has more than one count but fewer than ten. This chain joins TRBV18 and TRBJ2-1; D not resolved. Germline values: CDR1 KGHSH, CDR2 LQKENI. CDR3 length: 14 residues. V was shortened by 3 bases and J by 7 bases, with 13 bases between the two germline ends. DNA for the CDR3: TGTGCCAGCTCACCCTCTTTTCAGAGGAATGAGCAGTTCTTC. Translated: CASSPSFQRNEQFF.

The chain links TRBV7-2 to TRBJ2-7; 12 nucleotides align to TRBD2. CDR3 length: 14 amino acids. Germline trimming cut 5 bases from V and 3 bases from J; bases unmatched to any gene: 2. Germline CDR1 is SGHTA and CDR2 is FQGNSA. The CDR3 reads CASSPTSGSYEQYF. CDR3 DNA: TGTGCCAGCAGCCCGACTAGCGGGAGCTACGAGCAGTACTTC.

This clone was picked up a small number of times. The chain carries TRBV28 and TRBJ2-6; a weak D match, TRBD1 (5 bases). Germline CDR1 and CDR2: MDHEN and SYDVKM. The germline V and J ends were trimmed by 7 bases and 2 bases, with 15 bases remaining between them. CDR3 size: 16 residues. The CDR3: CASTPGRQAGANVLTF. The CDR3 nucleotides read TGTGCCAGCACGCCAGGGCGGCAGGCTGGGGCCAACGTCCTGACTTTC.

This chain connects TRBV6-6 to TRBJ2-5; maybe TRBD1 (6 bases). The CDR3 is 13 residues long. Germline V gene lookup returns CDR1 MNHNY and CDR2 SVGAGI (reference sequence). V gave up 7 bases and J gave up 5 bases, with 14 bases separating them. The CDR3 reads CASTSTGQETQYF. The CDR3 DNA follows: TGTGCCAGCACATCGACAGGCCAGGAGACCCAGTACTTC.

The V and J genes are TRBV7-2 and TRBJ2-3; D unclear. The CDR3 runs to 12 residues. The germline V gene encodes CDR1 SGHTA and CDR2 FQGNSA. V gave up 5 bases and J gave up 5 bases, with 8 bases separating them. CDR3 bases: TGTGCCAGCAGCGCAATGGGAGATACGCAGTATTTT. This codes for CASSAMGDTQYF.

The V call is TRBV29-1, the J call TRBJ2-1; D gene uncertain. The CDR3 totals 13 residues. V lost 5 bases, J lost 0 bases, and 8 bases lay in between. Germline V lookup: CDR1 SQVTM, CDR2 ANQGSEA. The chain's CDR3 is CSVSSYSYNEQFF. In DNA, the CDR3 is TGCAGCGTTAGTAGTTACTCCTACAATGAGCAGTTCTTC.

CDR3: CASSLDGSGIAGELFF. CDR3 DNA: TGCGCCAGCAGCTTGGATGGTAGCGGGATCGCCGGGGAGCTGTTTTTT. The chain couples TRBV5-1 to TRBJ2-2; 8 nucleotides match TRBD2. Trimming at V came to 0 bases and at J to 6 bases, leaving 7 bases not matched to a gene. Germline assignment: CDR1 SGHRS and CDR2 YFSETQ. The CDR3 is 16 residues long.

This clone was observed a few times. The CDR3 loop reads CASSPQGSSSYEQYF. CDR3 nucleotide sequence: TGCGCCAGCAGCCCCCAGGGGAGTTCATCCTACGAGCAGTACTTC. The chain has TRBV5-1 and TRBJ2-7; tentatively, D is TRBD1 (6 bases). Germline values: CDR1 SGHRS, CDR2 YFSETQ. Trimming removed 4 bases at V and 1 base at J, with 15 bases between. The CDR3 is made up of 15 amino acids.

This clone turned up a few times. The chain has TRBV29-1 and TRBJ2-1, with 13 nucleotides matching TRBD2. The V and J ends lost 7 bases and 8 bases, in that order; junction bases with no gene match: 11. Germline assignment: CDR1 SQVTM and CDR2 ANQGSEA. The CDR3 totals 15 residues. The CDR3 reads CSGGRTSGSIHEQFF. The DNA for the CDR3 is TGCAGCGGTGGGCGGACTAGCGGGAGTATCCATGAGCAGTTCTTC.

The chain couples TRBV19 to TRBJ1-5; TRBD1 matches at 7 bases. This CDR3 spans 14 amino acids. The trim removed 4 bases at V and 4 bases at J, leaving 4 bases unmatched. Germline V gene lookup returns CDR1 LNHDA and CDR2 SQIVND (reference sequence). The CDR3 DNA reads as TGTGCCAGTAGTACAGGGGGAGGTAATCAGCCCCAGCATTTT. Protein sequence: CASSTGGGNQPQHF.

This chain links TRBV7-3 with TRBJ2-1; TRBD2 matches 7 bases. This CDR3 is 15 amino acids long. V was pared by 7 bases and J by 4 bases, with 10 bases of the junction left unmatched. Per the germline V gene, CDR1 is SGHTA and CDR2 is FQGTGA. CDR3 loop: CASTPGGSAYNEQFF. The CDR3 coding sequence is TGTGCCAGCACCCCTGGCGGGAGCGCTTACAATGAGCAGTTCTTC.

About this clone itself: Mismatch with germline at one junction end may stem from a read error. J is TRBJ1-1 and V is TRBV19; 9 positions match TRBD1. The CDR3 contains 13 residues. Germline V gene lookup returns CDR1 LNHDA and CDR2 SQIVND (reference sequence). The CDR3 region is CASSVDRGTEAFF. The CDR3 DNA is TGTGCCAGTAGTGTAGACAGGGGGACTGAAGCTTTCTTT.

This clone was observed a few times. The chain has TRBV25-1 and TRBJ2-4; TRBD1 or TRBD2 may be the D gene (7 bases each). Trimming left V 8 bases short and J 0 bases short, with 14 bases between. The CDR3 extends over 15 amino acids. The germline V gene encodes CDR1 MGHDK and CDR2 SYGVNS. CDR3 protein: CASAGGGGAKNIQYF. The DNA of the CDR3 is TGTGCCAGCGCAGGGGGAGGGGGAGCCAAAAACATTCAGTACTTC. Complete variable domain (other parts from reference TRBV25-1 and TRBJ2-4): EADIYQTPRYLVIGTGKKITLECSQTMGHDKMYWYQQDPGMELHLIHYSYGVNSTEKGDLSSESTVSRIRTEHFPLTLESARPSHTSQYLCASAGGGGAKNIQYFGAGTRLSVL.

The chain carries TRBV5-6 and TRBJ2-7; D possibly corresponds to TRBD1 (5 bases). Germline values: CDR1 SGHDT, CDR2 YYEEEE. V was clipped by 0 bases and J by 5 bases, with 9 bases between them. This CDR3 contains 13 residues. CDR3 in amino acids: CASSLVRVDEQYF. CDR3 in DNA: TGTGCCAGCAGCTTGGTCAGGGTTGACGAGCAGTACTTC.

This clone showed up just a few times. The CDR3 DNA is TGTGCCAGCAGCTTCTCGGGCTCCTACAATGAGCAGTTCTTC. Encoded protein: CASSFSGSYNEQFF. This rearrangement joins TRBV7-9 to TRBJ2-1; D is ambiguous. CDR3 length: 14 residues. Between the trimmed V and J ends, which lost 3 bases and 0 bases, there was a span of 6 bases. Germline V gene sequence: CDR1 SEHNR, CDR2 FQNEAQ (reference sequence).

This clone was observed a few times. This chain joins TRBV11-3 and TRBJ2-3, with 9 bases that match TRBD2. The V gene's germline CDR1 is SGHNT and CDR2 YENEEA. The CDR3 length is 16 residues. The ends lost 1 base at V and 6 bases at J; junction bases unmatched: 8. Here the CDR3 reads CASSLGLAVIADTQYF. CDR3 coding DNA: TGTGCCAGCAGCTTAGGACTAGCGGTAATCGCGGATACGCAGTATTTT.